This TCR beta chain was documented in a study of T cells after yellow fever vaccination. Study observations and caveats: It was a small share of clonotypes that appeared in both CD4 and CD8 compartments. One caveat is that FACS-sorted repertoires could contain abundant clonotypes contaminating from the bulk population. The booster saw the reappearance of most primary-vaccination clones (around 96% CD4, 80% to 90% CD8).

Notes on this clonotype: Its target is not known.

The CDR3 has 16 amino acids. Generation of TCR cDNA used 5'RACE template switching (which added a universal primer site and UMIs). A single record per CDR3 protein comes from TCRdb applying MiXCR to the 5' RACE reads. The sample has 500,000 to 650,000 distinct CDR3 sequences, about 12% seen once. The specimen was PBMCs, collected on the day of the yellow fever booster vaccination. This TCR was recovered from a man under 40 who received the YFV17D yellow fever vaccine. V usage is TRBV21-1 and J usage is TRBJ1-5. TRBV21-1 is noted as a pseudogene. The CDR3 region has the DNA TGTGCCAGCGACACAACAGAATTCGTCAGCAATCAGCCCCAGCATTTT. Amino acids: CASDTTEFVSNQPQHF.